Given below is one T cell receptor beta chain in context. The antigen remains undetermined. Clones were sequenced by immunoSEQ multiplex PCR, and TCRdb holds only the in-frame ones, with some missing. The sample shows 90,000 to 150,000 clones, about 53% of them seen only once. V gave up 6 bases and J gave up 7 bases, with 7 bases separating them. The CDR3 has 11 amino acids. Germline CDR1 and CDR2: MNHNY and SVGAGI (reference sequence). This specimen comes from a study of cytotoxic CD8 clonotypes in ibrutinib-treated CLL. For the study at large: Among the samples, the mean was about 260,000 productive templates and 85,000 to 95,000 productive rearrangements. Whole-study findings and limits: Baseline clonality exceeded age-matched healthy donors and tracked circulating CD8+ T-cell counts. Public clonotypes, an uncommon group, contracted or remained stable on treatment.

Sequenced here: PBMCs, sampled after 24 months of ibrutinib treatment. This TCR came from a human donor with chronic lymphocytic leukemia. The rearrangement uses TRBV6-6 and TRBJ2-1; D is unresolved. CDR3 protein: CASSRENEQFF. The CDR3 DNA follows: TGTGCCAGCAGCCGAGAGAATGAGCAGTTCTTC.